These 30 T cell receptor beta chains came from one sample sequenced in a study of CD8 T cells in ankylosing spondylitis. Study-level points and caveats: Among TCR beta sequences, a motif of under ten highly homologous variants appeared characteristic of ankylosing spondylitis blood.

The antigens these receptors bind are not known. Each CDR3 protein is one row after TCRdb ran MiXCR on the 5' RACE reads. The repertoire has 750,000 to 850,000 distinct CDR3 sequences, about 12% of them found once; the top ten carry under 0.6%. The material sequenced was blood, either unsorted or a sorted T cell fraction (not recorded which). Receptors originate from a male donor with ankylosing spondylitis.

J is TRBJ1-4 and V is TRBV7-9; 9 nucleotides match TRBD1. Losses at the gene ends were 5 bases for V and 7 bases for J; bases not matched to a gene: 5. Germline V gives CDR1 SEHNR, CDR2 FQNEAQ (reference sequence). The CDR3 is 14 residues long. The CDR3 DNA follows: TGTGCCAGCAGCACAGGGGGCAGCGGTGAAAAACTGTTTTTT. Translating it yields CASSTGGSGEKLFF.

About this clonotype itself: This could be a read error, since a much larger clone is one nucleotide away. The rearrangement links TRBV29-1 to TRBJ1-2; TRBD1 aligns across 10 bases. CDR1 and CDR2 from the germline V gene are SQVTM and ANQGSEA. The CDR3 covers 12 residues. The CDR3 reads CRVGGQGRGYTF. In DNA form, the CDR3 reads TGCAGAGTTGGGGGACAGGGGAGAGGCTACACCTTC.

A few counts support this clonotype. The rearrangement uses TRBV24-1 and TRBJ2-1, with 8 bases matching TRBD2. Germline-derived CDR1 and CDR2 are KGHDR and SFDVKD. Trimming removed 6 bases from V and 7 bases from J; junction bases left unmatched: 7. CDR3 size: 14 residues. CDR3 protein: CATSRAGARNEQFF. The CDR3 bases are TGTGCCACCAGTCGAGCGGGAGCACGGAATGAGCAGTTCTTC.

V is TRBV6-1 and J is TRBJ2-5; 8 bases fit TRBD1. The CDR3 covers 15 residues. CDR1 is MNHNS and CDR2 is SASEGT in the germline V gene. Trimming at V came to 5 bases and at J to 1 base, leaving 6 bases not matched to a gene. CDR3 in DNA: TGTGCCAGCAGTCCCTGGACAGGGACCCAAGAGACCCAGTACTTC. Its translation: CASSPWTGTQETQYF.

J is TRBJ1-4 and V is TRBV5-6; D is unresolved. Trimming removed 4 bases from V and 0 bases from J, with 10 bases in between. The CDR3 length is 15 residues. Germline values: CDR1 SGHDT, CDR2 YYEEEE. Here the CDR3 reads CASSLYGSTNEKLFF. CDR3 in DNA: TGTGCCAGCAGCCTCTACGGTTCAACTAATGAAAAACTGTTTTTT.

V and J are TRBV7-6 and TRBJ2-2; 8 bases agree with TRBD2. V shed 1 base and J 6 bases; nucleotides not matched to a gene: 7. The germline CDR1 and CDR2 sequences are SGHVS and FNYEAQ. This CDR3 is 16 amino acids long. The CDR3 region is CASSLEGTRSSGELFF. As DNA, the CDR3 is TGTGCCAGCAGCTTAGAGGGGACTAGGTCTTCCGGGGAGCTGTTTTTT.

This chain connects TRBV6-5 to TRBJ2-7; 12 bases are a match to TRBD2. The CDR3 covers 18 residues. V lost 2 bases and J lost 3; bases outside the gene matches: 11. Germline V gene lookup returns CDR1 MNHEY and CDR2 SVGAGI. The CDR3 loop reads CASSYRPPGLAGSYEQYF. CDR3 bases: TGTGCCAGCAGTTACCGGCCACCCGGACTAGCGGGGAGCTACGAGCAGTACTTC.

The chain employs TRBV19 and TRBJ1-1; D is ambiguous. Trimming removed 3 bases from V and 0 bases from J, with 11 bases in between. Germline values: CDR1 LNHDA, CDR2 SQIVND (reference sequence). The CDR3 loop spans 15 amino acids. CDR3 DNA sequence: TGTGCCAGTAGTATTCCGGTGGGCATGAACACTGAAGCTTTCTTT. As protein: CASSIPVGMNTEAFF.

This clonotype was seen repeatedly, ten times or more. V is TRBV29-1 and J is TRBJ2-3; the match to TRBD1 covers 7 bases. The CDR3 is made up of 14 amino acids. Germline V gene sequence: CDR1 SQVTM, CDR2 ANQGSEA. J gave up 0 bases and V 6 bases, and 6 bases lay outside the gene matches. The CDR3 sequence: CSVEQGSSTDTQYF. CDR3 nucleotides: TGCAGCGTGGAACAGGGGTCTAGCACAGATACGCAGTATTTT.

CDR3 amino acids: CASSPRGQGAIYGYTF. As DNA, the CDR3 is TGTGCCAGCAGTCCCCGCGGACAGGGGGCAATCTATGGCTACACCTTC. The rearrangement joins TRBV12-3 or TRBV12-4 to TRBJ1-2; TRBD1 matches 11 bases. The CDR3 is 16 residues long. V lost 5 bases and J lost 4; bases outside the gene matches: 9.

This clonotype was picked up a small number of times. The chain uses TRBV6-5 and TRBJ1-5; D is unclear. Germline V gives CDR1 MNHEY, CDR2 SVGAGI. This CDR3 is built from 13 residues. Trimming removed 0 bases at V and 6 bases at J, with 6 bases between. The CDR3 loop reads CASSYSLIQPQHF. CDR3 DNA sequence: TGTGCCAGCAGTTACTCCCTTATTCAGCCCCAGCATTTT.

This clonotype was recorded a few times. The chain employs TRBV20-1 and TRBJ1-4; 7 bases fit TRBD1. Germline V gene data show CDR1 as DFQATT and CDR2 as SNEGSKA (reference sequence). The V gene end was trimmed by 4 bases and the J gene end by 11 bases; junction bases not matched to a gene: 7. This CDR3 is built from 12 residues. The CDR3 here is CSANYQGEKLFF. The CDR3 coding sequence is TGCAGTGCTAACTACCAGGGGGAGAAACTGTTTTTT.

This clonotype was picked up many times. The chain employs TRBV20-1 and TRBJ2-7; no firm D call. The germline V gene encodes CDR1 DFQATT and CDR2 SNEGSKA (reference sequence). This CDR3 region has 14 residues. Trimming took 1 base from V and 2 from J, leaving 12 bases between them. The CDR3 sequence is CSARGTMPAYEQYF. CDR3 sequence (DNA): TGCAGTGCTAGAGGGACCATGCCCGCCTACGAGCAGTACTTC.

The rearrangement links TRBV7-2 to TRBJ2-1; 9 bases fit TRBD2. Looked up from germline, CDR1 is SGHTA and CDR2 is FQGNSA. V was clipped by 5 bases and J by 13 bases; unmatched bases: 18. CDR3 size: 16 residues. CDR3 bases: TGTGCCAGCAGCATAAGGGCCGGGACTAGCTCCCTACCTCAGTTCTTC. Amino acid sequence: CASSIRAGTSSLPQFF. The full variable domain, its missing parts supplied by reference TRBV7-2 and TRBJ2-1, is GAGVSQSPSNKVTEKGKDVELRCDPISGHTALYWYRQSLGQGLEFLIYFQGNSAPDKSGLPSDRFSAERTGGSVSTLTIQRTQQEDSAVYLCASSIRAGTSSLPQFFGPGTRLTVL.

This chain uses TRBV6-5 with TRBJ2-1, with 9 nucleotides matching TRBD1. The germline V gene encodes CDR1 MNHEY and CDR2 SVGAGI. J gave up 0 bases and V 2 bases, and 2 bases lay outside the gene matches. The CDR3 is 16 residues long. The CDR3 spells CASSYKGQGSYNEQFF. For the CDR3, the DNA is TGTGCCAGCAGTTACAAGGGACAGGGCTCCTACAATGAGCAGTTCTTC.

This clonotype was detected ten times or more. The chain carries TRBV29-1 and TRBJ1-1, with unresolved D. The CDR3 covers 12 residues. The V end was cut by 1 base, the J end by 8 bases, with 11 bases between. Germline-derived CDR1 and CDR2 are SQVTM and ANQGSEA. CDR3: CSVEGGGIEAFF. CDR3 nucleotides: TGCAGCGTTGAAGGGGGAGGAATCGAAGCTTTCTTT.

This rearrangement joins TRBV4-3 to TRBJ2-3; 8 positions agree with TRBD2. This CDR3 has 17 residues. The J segment lost 2 bases and the V segment lost 4 bases, leaving 11 bases of the junction unmatched. CDR1 is LGHNA and CDR2 is YSLEER in the germline V gene. The CDR3 reads CASSPTEIAGNTDTQYF. In nucleotides, the CDR3 is TGCGCCAGCAGCCCAACGGAAATAGCGGGGAACACAGATACGCAGTATTTT.

The gene calls are TRBV20-1 and TRBJ2-1, with 8 bases identical to TRBD2. V lost 3 bases to trimming and J lost 6 bases; unmatched junction nucleotides: 16. This CDR3 comprises 17 residues. The germline V gene has CDR1 DFQATT and CDR2 SNEGSKA (reference sequence). CDR3 region: CSARAEVLSGVINEQFF. DNA of the CDR3: TGCAGTGCTAGGGCCGAGGTGCTTAGCGGGGTTATCAATGAGCAGTTCTTC.

This clonotype was counted many times. The rearrangement links TRBV6-1 to TRBJ2-4; D gene uncertain. This CDR3 spans 13 amino acids. V lost 6 bases and J lost 7, with 13 bases in between. Germline V CDR1 and CDR2: MNHNS, SASEGT. CDR3 sequence reads: CASSGSPVNIQYF. CDR3 coding DNA: TGTGCCAGCAGCGGTTCTCCTGTGAACATTCAGTACTTC.

The V call is TRBV6-6, the J call TRBJ1-1; the D gene is possibly TRBD1 (5 bases). Germline V gene data show CDR1 as MNHNY and CDR2 as SVGAGI (reference sequence). This CDR3 has 12 residues. Trimming took off 6 bases at V and 8 bases at J, with 13 bases between the two ends. The CDR3 DNA reads as TGTGCCAGCAGATCGCCTAACAGGGAAGCTTTCTTT. Protein product: CASRSPNREAFF.

The chain employs TRBV5-6 and TRBJ2-7, with 10 bases aligning to TRBD2. The CDR3 totals 15 residues. The germline V gene has CDR1 SGHDT and CDR2 YYEEEE. V lost 4 bases to trimming and J lost 3 bases; unmatched junction nucleotides: 7. The CDR3 nucleotides read TGTGCCAGCAGCCCTGGACTAGCGGTAATCTACGAGCAGTACTTC. Its protein product is CASSPGLAVIYEQYF.

CDR3 amino acids: CASSDRDVTEAFF. The DNA of the CDR3 is TGTGCCAGCAGCGACAGGGATGTGACTGAAGCTTTCTTT. J is TRBJ1-1 and V is TRBV6-1; 7 bases match TRBD1. The CDR3 length is 13 residues. Germline trimming cut 6 bases from V and 5 bases from J; bases unmatched to any gene: 6. The germline V gene has CDR1 MNHNS and CDR2 SASEGT.

A few counts support this clonotype. V gene TRBV28 combines with J gene TRBJ1-5, with D unclear. This CDR3 contains 12 residues. In germline, CDR1 is MDHEN, CDR2 SYDVKM. Trimming removed 3 bases at V and 6 bases at J, with 6 bases between. CDR3 sequence reads: CASSFGVQPQHF. The DNA of the CDR3 is TGTGCCAGCAGTTTCGGGGTTCAGCCCCAGCATTTT.

V usage is TRBV5-6 and J usage is TRBJ1-5, with D possibly TRBD1 on 5 matching bases. CDR3 size: 15 residues. Trimming took 0 bases from V and 8 from J, leaving 15 bases between them. Germline values: CDR1 SGHDT, CDR2 YYEEEE. CDR3 sequence: CASSLGPTVTEPQHF. The CDR3 coding sequence is TGTGCCAGCAGCTTGGGGCCGACAGTGACGGAGCCCCAGCATTTT.

This chain uses TRBV4-2 with TRBJ1-1; D unresolved. The CDR3 loop spans 12 amino acids. V was clipped by 4 bases and J by 8 bases, with 11 bases between them. Germline V gene lookup returns CDR1 LGHNA and CDR2 YNFKEQ. CDR3 in amino acids: CASSRLLGEAFF. CDR3 DNA: TGTGCCAGCAGCCGCCTTCTAGGGGAAGCTTTCTTT.

There are a few counts of this clonotype. The gene calls are TRBV6-1 and TRBJ1-2; D is uncertain. Germline-derived CDR1 and CDR2 are MNHNS and SASEGT. This CDR3 is 13 amino acids long. Trimming pared 2 bases from V and 8 bases from J, leaving 12 bases between. The CDR3 DNA follows: TGTGCCAGCAGTGAATCCGGAGTAGGCGGCTACACCTTC. Residues: CASSESGVGGYTF.

J is TRBJ1-2 and V is TRBV5-1; D gene unclear. Germline V lookup: CDR1 SGHRS, CDR2 YFSETQ. The length of the CDR3 is 15 residues. Trimming pared 0 bases from V and 6 bases from J, leaving 15 bases between. The CDR3 DNA sequence: TGCGCCAGCAGCTTGGAACCCCTAGGGCCCCATGGCTACACCTTC. It is translated as CASSLEPLGPHGYTF.

The V call is TRBV2, the J call TRBJ1-6; 11 bases fit TRBD1. Germline V lookup: CDR1 SNHLY, CDR2 FYNNEI. V trimming: 4 bases; J trimming: 0 bases; junction bases outside the gene matches: 8. This CDR3 has 19 residues. The CDR3 loop is CASSGRTGGFSSYNSPLHF. CDR3 bases: TGTGCCAGCAGTGGTCGGACAGGGGGCTTTAGCTCCTATAATTCACCCCTCCACTTT.

Ten or more counts support this clonotype. The rearrangement links TRBV7-2 to TRBJ2-3, with a tentative D call TRBD1 (7 bases). The ends were cut back, 5 bases at V and 2 bases at J, with 14 bases in the middle. Germline V CDR1 and CDR2: SGHTA, FQGNSA. The CDR3 is 15 amino acids. Here the CDR3 DNA reads TGTGCCAGCAGCCAGGGGGGCGGATACACAGATACGCAGTATTTT. This encodes CASSQGGGYTDTQYF.

The J gene is TRBJ2-1, the V gene TRBV12-3 or TRBV12-4; D not certain. This CDR3 region has 13 residues. V shed 7 bases and J shed 4 bases, with 11 bases lying between them. The CDR3 loop reads CASTASPYNEQFF. CDR3 nucleotide sequence: TGTGCCAGCACCGCTAGTCCATACAATGAGCAGTTCTTC.